This TCR beta chain was documented in a study of CD8 T cells in ankylosing spondylitis. TCRdb reprocessed the 5' RACE reads with MiXCR, giving one entry per CDR3 protein. The sample records 400,000 or so distinct CDR3 sequences, around 26% being singletons. Overall study findings and caveats: The study identified a TCR beta motif of fewer than 10 highly homologous variants that appeared characteristic of ankylosing spondylitis blood.

The V gene lost 2 bases and the J gene lost 7 bases, with 5 bases spanning the gap. Per germline, CDR1 ENHRY and CDR2 SYGVKD. This CDR3 contains 12 residues. Concerning this clonotype: What it recognizes is unknown.

The clonotype was recovered from a male donor with ankylosing spondylitis. The gene calls are TRBV10-3 and TRBJ1-4, with D perhaps TRBD1 (5 bases). Sequenced sample: blood, either unsorted or a sorted T cell fraction (not recorded which). The CDR3 sequence: CAISEGGEKLFF. DNA of the CDR3: TGTGCCATCAGTGAGGGGGGTGAAAAACTGTTTTTT.